A selection of T cell receptor beta chains follows, all from one sample in a study of T cell repertoires in cytomegalovirus infection. Their antigens are not known. TCRdb independently ran MiXCR on the reads; one entry per CDR3 protein. The table includes a few hundred thousand distinct CDR3 sequences, roughly a fifth detected once. The sample in question was cultured PBMCs, obtained from culture after CMV antigen stimulation. The receptors originated from a human donor in good health (CMV status not recorded). Some clones in this sample may be carry-over from other donors' samples. CDR3s leave out the opening cysteine and the closing phenylalanine or tryptophan. The order of the fields is J gene, V gene, CDR3 protein.

J gene: TRBJ2-5; V gene: TRBV19; CDR3 protein: ASSPNARVETQY
J gene: TRBJ1-5; V gene: TRBV27; CDR3 protein: ASRLGGTRGNQPQH
J gene: TRBJ2-5; V gene: TRBV20-1; CDR3 protein: SAQAGGVETQY
J gene: TRBJ1-1; V gene: TRBV12-3/TRBV12-4; CDR3 protein: ASPGQGKTEAF
J gene: TRBJ2-1; V gene: TRBV19; CDR3 protein: ASSIGQLTYEQF
J gene: TRBJ1-2; V gene: TRBV24-1; CDR3 protein: ATSDGGQGRYGYT
J gene: TRBJ2-1; V gene: TRBV20-1; CDR3 protein: SALSGSSYNEQF
J gene: TRBJ2-1; V gene: TRBV12-3/TRBV12-4; CDR3 protein: ASTPGTSVGEQF
J gene: TRBJ2-7; V gene: TRBV12-3/TRBV12-4; CDR3 protein: ASSKGQATYEQY
J gene: TRBJ1-1; V gene: TRBV6-2/TRBV6-3; CDR3 protein: ASTKGQGRGGYTEAF
J gene: TRBJ1-1; V gene: TRBV30; CDR3 protein: AWSVWGGRMNTEAF
J gene: TRBJ1-1; V gene: TRBV12-3/TRBV12-4; CDR3 protein: ASGPTGNTEAF
J gene: TRBJ2-1; V gene: TRBV11-1; CDR3 protein: ASSLAGGHYNEQF
J gene: TRBJ1-5; V gene: TRBV5-6; CDR3 protein: ASMLTRTGGISNQPQH
J gene: TRBJ1-1; V gene: TRBV5-6; CDR3 protein: ASSRSGTEAF
J gene: TRBJ2-3; V gene: TRBV6-1; CDR3 protein: ASSGRTVVPDTQY
J gene: TRBJ2-3; V gene: TRBV28; CDR3 protein: ASSFGTSGRKEY
J gene: TRBJ2-1; V gene: TRBV27; CDR3 protein: ASKGSGSNLQF
J gene: TRBJ2-5; V gene: TRBV20-1; CDR3 protein: SALLAGEIQY
J gene: TRBJ2-2; V gene: TRBV6-2/TRBV6-3; CDR3 protein: ASSYYSGSSDTGELF
J gene: TRBJ2-3; V gene: TRBV12-3/TRBV12-4; CDR3 protein: ASRAHSTDTQY
J gene: TRBJ2-5; V gene: TRBV6-5; CDR3 protein: ASSTWREGPRETQY
J gene: TRBJ2-3; V gene: TRBV6-5; CDR3 protein: ASSTSPPGLAGEGTQY